These 7 T cell receptor beta chains were all obtained from the same sample, sequenced in a study of T cells in Graves' hyperthyroidism and ophthalmopathy. Amplification of TCR beta CDR3 regions used RNA as the template. The HTBI primer set drove a first-round RT-PCR of the TCR CDR3. Each CDR3 protein gets one entry after TCRdb re-called the multiplex PCR reads with MiXCR. Of hundreds of thousands of distinct CDR3 sequences listed, about 14% are singletons. The sequencing input was blood. Receptor source: a woman aged 18-29 years with Graves' hyperthyroidism.

Only one count was recorded for this clonotype. A junction boundary mismatches the germline segment, possibly from a read error. The chain links TRBV6-2 or TRBV6-3 to TRBJ2-5; 8 nucleotides align to TRBD2. Germline CDR1 is MNHEY and CDR2 is SVGEGT. There are 16 residues in the CDR3. The DNA for the CDR3 is TGTGCCGGCAGCTCGAATCGACTAGCGCAAGAAGAGACCCAGTACTTC. Translating it yields CAGSSNRLAQEETQYF.

In this sample, this clonotype turned up many times. The V gene is TRBV11-2, the J gene TRBJ2-3; either TRBD1 or TRBD2 may fit D (5 bases each). Germline CDR1 reads SGHAT; CDR2 reads FQNNGV. Between the trimmed V and J ends, which lost 5 bases and 6 bases, there was a span of 15 bases. The CDR3 consists of 14 residues. This CDR3 reads CASSTQRWGDTQYF. Here the CDR3 DNA reads TGTGCCAGCAGCACCCAACGCTGGGGGGATACGCAGTATTTT.

The chain combines TRBV6-2 or TRBV6-3 with TRBJ2-2; D may be TRBD2 (5 bases). CDR1 is MNHEY, CDR2 SVGEGT, per germline. This CDR3 has 14 amino acids. V was pared by 7 bases and J by 0 bases, with 9 bases between. CDR3 region: CASKSEANTGELFF. In DNA form, the CDR3 reads TGTGCCAGCAAGTCGGAGGCGAACACCGGGGAGCTGTTTTTT.

The chain is built from TRBV6-1 and TRBJ1-6; D is possibly TRBD1 (5 bases). From germline, CDR1 is MNHNS and CDR2 SASEGT. The CDR3 runs to 13 residues. V was cut by 8 bases and J by 10 bases, with 15 bases left in between. The CDR3 region has the DNA TGTGCCAGCCTTTCACGGGGCTTGTCACCCCTCCACTTT. This codes for CASLSRGLSPLHF.

The table lists this clonotype with many counts. The genes are TRBV7-2 and TRBJ2-7; D not certain. Trimming pared 4 bases from V and 2 bases from J, leaving 15 bases between. This CDR3 is built from 15 residues. Germline V gives CDR1 SGHTA, CDR2 FQGNSA. This CDR3 reads CASSSLRSSPYEQYF. CDR3 nucleotides: TGTGCCAGCAGCTCGCTCAGGTCGAGCCCCTACGAGCAGTACTTC.

The chain uses TRBV11-2 and TRBJ2-7, with D possibly matching TRBD1 (7 bases). CDR3 length: 15 residues. Per the germline V gene, CDR1 is SGHAT and CDR2 is FQNNGV. V was pared by 0 bases and J by 5 bases, with 14 bases between. CDR3 sequence reads: CASSLEYGGGDEQYF. The CDR3 nucleotides read TGTGCCAGCAGCTTAGAATACGGAGGGGGCGACGAGCAGTACTTC. Filled out from reference TRBV11-2 and TRBJ2-7, the complete variable domain reads EAGVAQSPRYKIIEKRQSVAFWCNPISGHATLYWYQQILGQGPKLLIQFQNNGVVDDSQLPKDRFSAERLKGVDSTLKIQPAKLEDSAVYLCASSLEYGGGDEQYFGPGTRLTVT.

This clonotype appeared many times. This rearrangement joins TRBV7-2 to TRBJ2-3; a possible D gene is TRBD1 (6 bases). The CDR3 has 13 amino acids. CDR1 and CDR2 from the germline V gene are SGHTA and FQGNSA. Trimming shortened V by 8 bases and J by 6 bases, and 15 bases separated the two germline ends. The CDR3 DNA sequence: TGTGCCAGCTGCAGACTGGGGGCCGATACGCAGTATTTT. As protein: CASCRLGADTQYF.